Below are 18 T cell receptor beta chains sequenced from a single sample in a study of blood T cells in healthy people across ages. A second PCR of roughly 6 to 12 cycles used a sample-barcoded 5' primer and a J-beta primer mix. One entry per CDR3 protein results from TCRdb running MiXCR on the 5' RACE reads. The sample yields nearly 1 million distinct CDR3 sequences, roughly 50% seen once. The sequenced sample was blood. Source of these receptors: a woman aged 60-75 years in good health.

The chain employs TRBV3-1 and TRBJ2-6; D unclear. CDR1 is LGHDT, CDR2 YNNKEL, per germline (reference sequence). The CDR3 is 15 amino acids. Trimming cost V 1 base and J 4 bases, with 8 bases left between them. The CDR3 region is CASSQGRAGANVLTF. Written as DNA, the CDR3 is TGTGCCAGCAGCCAAGGCCGGGCCGGGGCCAACGTCCTGACTTTC.

J is TRBJ2-7 and V is TRBV2; D is ambiguous. V lost 5 bases to trimming and J lost 3 bases, with 14 bases between them. The CDR3 has 14 amino acids. Germline V gene lookup returns CDR1 SNHLY and CDR2 FYNNEI. CDR3: CASSLWGGNYEQYF. CDR3 DNA sequence: TGTGCCAGCAGTTTGTGGGGTGGAAACTACGAGCAGTACTTC. The whole variable domain, filled in from reference TRBV2 and TRBJ2-7, reads EPEVTQTPSHQVTQMGQEVILRCVPISNHLYFYWYRQILGQKVEFLVSFYNNEISEKSEIFDDQFSVERPDGSNFTLKIRSTKLEDSAMYFCASSLWGGNYEQYFGPGTRLTVT.

The chain couples TRBV9 to TRBJ2-1; 7 nucleotides align to TRBD2. The CDR3 extends over 17 amino acids. V lost 0 bases, J lost 6 bases, and 12 bases stayed unmatched. Germline loops: CDR1 SGDLS, CDR2 YYNGEE. CDR3 residues: CASSVVGGGRVTNEQFF. CDR3 sequence (DNA): TGTGCCAGCAGCGTAGTAGGCGGGGGTAGGGTCACCAATGAGCAGTTCTTC.

This clonotype was seen only a few times. This chain uses TRBV28 with TRBJ2-5, with D tentatively TRBD1 (6 bases). Germline CDR1 and CDR2: MDHEN and SYDVKM. The CDR3 has 12 residues. Trimming took off 6 bases at V and 11 bases at J, with 16 bases between the two ends. The CDR3 region has the DNA TGTGCCAGCAGGGAACGGGACAATGAGCAGTACTTC. Protein: CASRERDNEQYF.

This clonotype was observed a handful of times. The chain is built from TRBV7-9 and TRBJ2-1; 8 positions agree with TRBD2. The CDR3 length is 15 residues. Germline values: CDR1 SEHNR, CDR2 FQNEAQ (reference sequence). The trim removed 2 bases at V and 4 bases at J, leaving 4 bases unmatched. The CDR3, as DNA: TGTGCCAGCAGCTTACGGAGACTAGCGTACAATGAGCAGTTCTTC. This sequence encodes CASSLRRLAYNEQFF.

The genes are TRBV29-1 and TRBJ1-6; D not resolved. Trimming left V 5 bases short and J 1 base short, with 12 bases between. The CDR3 sequence is 15 residues long. Germline loops: CDR1 SQVTM, CDR2 ANQGSEA. CDR3 protein: CSVRTSRSYNSPLHF. CDR3 nucleotide sequence: TGCAGCGTTCGGACTTCTCGATCCTATAATTCACCCCTCCACTTT.

This clonotype occurred a few times. The chain recombines TRBV13 with TRBJ2-7; D remains ambiguous. Deletions cut 2 bases from V and 7 bases from J, with 15 bases between. CDR3 length equals 14 residues. CDR1 and CDR2 (germline): PRHDT, FYEKMQ (reference sequence). Written as DNA, the CDR3 is TGTGCCAGCAGCTTACCAGGCCTAGTGAAGGAGCAGTACTTC. Amino acids: CASSLPGLVKEQYF.

Only a few counts were recorded for this clonotype. The chain couples TRBV12-3 or TRBV12-4 to TRBJ1-5; perhaps TRBD1 as D (5 bases). V was trimmed by 3 bases and J by 5 bases, leaving 11 bases between them. The CDR3 loop spans 14 amino acids. Here the CDR3 reads CASSFGGMDQPQHF. The CDR3 DNA sequence: TGTGCCAGCAGTTTTGGGGGTATGGATCAGCCCCAGCATTTT.

V is TRBV5-1 and J is TRBJ1-1, with D possibly matching TRBD1 (6 bases). Trimming took 5 bases from V and 3 from J, leaving 20 bases between them. Per germline, CDR1 SGHRS and CDR2 YFSETQ. CDR3 size: 16 residues. The CDR3 nucleotides read TGCGCCAGCAGTCTGCCACCACAGGGATGGGACACTGAAGCTTTCTTT. The encoded protein is CASSLPPQGWDTEAFF. Combining the CDR3 with reference TRBV5-1 and TRBJ1-1 gives the whole variable domain KAGVTQTPRYLIKTRGQQVTLSCSPISGHRSVSWYQQTPGQGLQFLFEYFSETQRNKGNFPGRFSGRQFSNSRSEMNVSTLELGDSALYLCASSLPPQGWDTEAFFGQGTRLTVV.

This chain links TRBV12-3 or TRBV12-4 with TRBJ1-2; D not resolved. The CDR3 runs to 18 residues. Trimming left V 5 bases short and J 3 bases short, with 25 bases between. CDR3 coding DNA: TGTGCCAGCAGTCATAACACCGAACCTATACCCGGGCACTATGGCTACACCTTC. Translated: CASSHNTEPIPGHYGYTF.

The chain has TRBV3-1 and TRBJ1-6; 8 bases map to TRBD1. The CDR3 consists of 19 residues. CDR1 LGHDT and CDR2 YNNKEL come from the germline V gene (reference sequence). J lost 5 bases, V lost 2 bases, and 14 bases had no gene match. CDR3 in amino acids: CASSQLPAQGAIHNSPLHF. DNA of the CDR3: TGTGCCAGCAGCCAATTGCCCGCTCAGGGGGCCATTCATAATTCACCCCTCCACTTT. The whole variable domain, filled in from reference TRBV3-1 and TRBJ1-6, reads DTAVSQTPKYLVTQMGNDKSIKCEQNLGHDTMYWYKQDSKKFLKIMFSYNNKELIINETVPNRFSPKSPDKAHLNLHINSLELGDSAVYFCASSQLPAQGAIHNSPLHFGNGTRLTVT.

This clonotype was observed a few times. The rearrangement joins TRBV29-1 to TRBJ2-3, with D possibly TRBD2 on 5 matching bases. The germline CDR1 and CDR2 sequences are SQVTM and ANQGSEA. Trimming cost V 8 bases and J 0 bases, with 18 bases left between them. This CDR3 comprises 15 residues. CDR3 region: CSSHNGESSTDTQYF. The CDR3 DNA reads as TGCAGCTCACATAACGGGGAGTCTAGCACAGATACGCAGTATTTT.

This rearrangement joins TRBV12-3 or TRBV12-4 to TRBJ2-5; possible D gene TRBD2, 6 bases. This CDR3 has 15 residues. With 8 bases removed from V and 1 base from J, the gap between germline ends came to 17 bases. CDR3 DNA: TGTGCCAGCCGCCTCGGGGGAGCGGGCCAAGAGACCCAGTACTTC. It is translated as CASRLGGAGQETQYF.

About this clonotype itself: The junction differs from germline at one of its ends, possibly a read error. The rearrangement links TRBV7-6 to TRBJ1-2; TRBD1 is a possible D gene (5 bases). The CDR3 covers 12 residues. Germline V gene sequence: CDR1 SGHVS, CDR2 FNYEAQ. The CDR3 nucleotides read TGTGTCAGCAGCTTGGGGAGGGGAGGCTACACCTTC. This encodes CVSSLGRGGYTF.

The genes are TRBV20-1 and TRBJ2-4, with TRBD2 identical over 11 bases. J was trimmed by 2 bases and V by 5 bases; bases with no gene match: 8. The germline V gene has CDR1 DFQATT and CDR2 SNEGSKA (reference sequence). CDR3 size: 16 residues. CDR3 sequence reads: CSAPPLAGGSKNIQYF. The CDR3 DNA reads TGCAGTGCTCCTCCTCTAGCGGGAGGCTCCAAAAACATTCAGTACTTC.

This sequence joins TRBV20-1 and TRBJ2-3; 12 bases align to TRBD2. The CDR3 consists of 16 residues. The V gene end was trimmed by 6 bases and the J gene end by 1 base; junction bases not matched to a gene: 8. The germline V gene has CDR1 DFQATT and CDR2 SNEGSKA (reference sequence). CDR3 residues: CSAGSTSGRGTDTQYF. CDR3 DNA sequence: TGCAGTGCAGGCTCGACTAGCGGGAGAGGCACAGATACGCAGTATTTT.

The chain's CDR3 is CASGTGDEKLFF. The DNA for the CDR3 is TGTGCCAGCGGGACAGGGGATGAAAAACTGTTTTTT. The rearrangement links TRBV28 to TRBJ1-4; 10 bases are a match to TRBD1. CDR1 MDHEN and CDR2 SYDVKM come from the germline V gene. V shed 8 bases, J shed 6 bases, and the junction held 0 bases outside the gene matches. The length of the CDR3 is 12 residues.

The chain employs TRBV20-1 and TRBJ2-3; a possible D gene is TRBD2 (6 bases). The CDR3 is 13 amino acids. Germline V gene lookup returns CDR1 DFQATT and CDR2 SNEGSKA (reference sequence). Trimming took 7 bases from V and 1 from J, leaving 12 bases between them. CDR3 sequence: CSGEAGGTDTQYF. CDR3 nucleotide sequence: TGCAGTGGGGAAGCGGGTGGCACAGATACGCAGTATTTT.